The clone carrying this T cell receptor beta chain came up a few times. What it recognizes is unknown. Per the germline V gene, CDR1 is SGHVS and CDR2 is FQNEAQ. The V end was cut by 5 bases, the J end by 2 bases, with 11 bases between. The CDR3 is made up of 14 amino acids. The sample comes from a study of blood T cells in healthy people across ages. Study-wide results and limits: More naive CD4+ cells and higher diversity marked long-lived donors relative to aged donors. Naive T cell percentage showed a strong correlation with TCR beta diversity.

With a J-beta primer mix and a sample-barcoded 5' primer, a second PCR ran 7 to 11 cycles. TCRdb re-called the 5' RACE reads through MiXCR, storing one row per CDR3 protein. The table has some 900,000 distinct CDR3 sequences, around 46% seen once. The chain recombines TRBV7-8 with TRBJ2-3; a weak D match, TRBD1 (5 bases). The sequence came from a man aged 30 to 45 in good health. The sequencing input was blood. The CDR3 sequence is CASSVATVTDTQYF. The CDR3 DNA follows: TGTGCCAGCAGCGTCGCGACAGTCACAGATACGCAGTATTTT.